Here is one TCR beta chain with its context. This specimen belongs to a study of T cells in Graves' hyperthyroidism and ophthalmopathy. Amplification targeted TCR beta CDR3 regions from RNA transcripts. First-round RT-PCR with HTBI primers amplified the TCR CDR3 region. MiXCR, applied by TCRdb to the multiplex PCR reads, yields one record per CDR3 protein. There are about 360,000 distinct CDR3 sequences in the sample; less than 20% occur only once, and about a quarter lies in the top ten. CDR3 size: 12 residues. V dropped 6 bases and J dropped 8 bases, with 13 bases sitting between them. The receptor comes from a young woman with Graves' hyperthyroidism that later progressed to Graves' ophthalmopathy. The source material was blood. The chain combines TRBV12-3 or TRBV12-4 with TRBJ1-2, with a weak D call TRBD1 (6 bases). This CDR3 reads CASRRRQAGYTF. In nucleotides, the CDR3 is TGTGCCAGCAGGCGGAGACAGGCAGGCTACACCTTC.